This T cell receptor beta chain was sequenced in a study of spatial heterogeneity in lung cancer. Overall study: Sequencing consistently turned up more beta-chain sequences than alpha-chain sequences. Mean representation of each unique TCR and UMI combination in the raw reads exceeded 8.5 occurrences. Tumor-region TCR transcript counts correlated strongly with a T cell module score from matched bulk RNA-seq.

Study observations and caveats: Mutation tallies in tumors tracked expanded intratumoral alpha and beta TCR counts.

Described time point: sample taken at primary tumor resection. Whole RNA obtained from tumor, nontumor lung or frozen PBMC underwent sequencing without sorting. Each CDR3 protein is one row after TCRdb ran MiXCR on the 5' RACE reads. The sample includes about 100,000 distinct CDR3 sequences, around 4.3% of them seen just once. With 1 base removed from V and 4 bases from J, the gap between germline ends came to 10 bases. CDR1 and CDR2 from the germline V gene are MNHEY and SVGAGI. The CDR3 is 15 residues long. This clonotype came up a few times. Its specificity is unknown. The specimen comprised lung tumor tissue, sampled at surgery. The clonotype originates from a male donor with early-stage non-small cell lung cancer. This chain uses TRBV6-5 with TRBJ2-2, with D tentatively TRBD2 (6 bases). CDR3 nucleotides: TGTGCCAGCAGTTACTTCCTAGCGAGCACCGGGGAGCTGTTTTTT. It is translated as CASSYFLASTGELFF.